This T cell receptor beta chain was identified during a study of T cell repertoires in cytomegalovirus infection. Ten or more counts support this clonotype. The target antigen is unknown. TCRdb re-derived calls from the reads in MiXCR, one entry per CDR3 protein. This sample has some 900,000 distinct CDR3 sequences, with approximately 30% found just once. The CDR3 sequence is 16 residues long. With 1 base removed from V and 0 bases from J, the gap between germline ends came to 11 bases. Germline values: CDR1 SGHVS, CDR2 FNYEAQ. The sample in question was cultured CD8+ T cells from PBMCs, obtained from culture after CMV antigen stimulation. The chain joins TRBV7-6 to TRBJ2-3, with D possibly being TRBD1 (6 bases). The sequence was obtained from a human donor in good health (CMV status not recorded). Some clones in this sample may be carry-over from other donors' samples. The CDR3 bases are TGTGCCAGCAGCTTAGGGTGGGGGCCAAGCACAGATACGCAGTATTTT. Translating it yields CASSLGWGPSTDTQYF.